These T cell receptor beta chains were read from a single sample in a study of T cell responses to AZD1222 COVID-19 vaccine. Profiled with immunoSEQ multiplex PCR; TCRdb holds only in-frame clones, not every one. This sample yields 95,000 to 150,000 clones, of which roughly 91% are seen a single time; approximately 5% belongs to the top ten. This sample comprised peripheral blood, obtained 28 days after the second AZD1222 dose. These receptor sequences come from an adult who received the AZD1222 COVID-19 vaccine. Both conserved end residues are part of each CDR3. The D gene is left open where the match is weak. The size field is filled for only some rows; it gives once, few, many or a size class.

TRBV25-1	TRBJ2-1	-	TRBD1	TGTGCCAGCAGTGAACCCCGGACAGGGGATAACAATGAGCAGTTCTTC	CASSEPRTGDNNEQFF
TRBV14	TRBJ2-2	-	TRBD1	TGTGCCAGCAGCCAAGTGACAGGGCCGGCCGGGGAGCTGTTTTTT	CASSQVTGPAGELFF
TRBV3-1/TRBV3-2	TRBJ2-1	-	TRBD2	TGTGCCAGCAGCCCCATAGCGGGAGGGAATAGGAATGAGCAGTTCTTC	CASSPIAGGNRNEQFF
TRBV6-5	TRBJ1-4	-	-	TGTGCCAGCAGTTATGATCCCCGGGGGAATGAAAAACTGTTTTTT	CASSYDPRGNEKLFF
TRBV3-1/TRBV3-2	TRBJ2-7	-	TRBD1	TGTGCCCGCCCGACAGGGATGTACGAGCAGTACTTC	CARPTGMYEQYF
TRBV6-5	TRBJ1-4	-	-	TGTGCCAGCAGTACCAACAGGGAAGGGGGGGGAAAACTGTTTTTT	CASSTNREGGGKLFF
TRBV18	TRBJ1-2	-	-	TGTGCCAGCTCACCACCGGCAGGAAACTATGGCTACACCTTC	CASSPPAGNYGYTF
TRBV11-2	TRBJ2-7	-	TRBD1	TGTGCCAGCAGCTTGGGGACAGGCCCCTCCTACGAGCAGTACTTC	CASSLGTGPSYEQYF
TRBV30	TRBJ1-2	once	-	TGTGCCTGGAGTACAGTGACAGGCGGTGGCTACACCTTC	CAWSTVTGGGYTF
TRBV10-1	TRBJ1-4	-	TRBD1	TGCGCCAGCAGTAAAGGGGGCGTTGGCGAAAAACTGTTTTTT	CASSKGGVGEKLFF
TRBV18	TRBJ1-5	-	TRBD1	TGTGCCAGCTCACGAGGGACAGGGGGCGAACAGCCCCAGCATTTT	CASSRGTGGEQPQHF
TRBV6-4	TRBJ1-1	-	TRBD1	TGTGCCAGCAGTTTACAGGGGTCGGGGACTGAAGCTTTCTTT	CASSLQGSGTEAFF
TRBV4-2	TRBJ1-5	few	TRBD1	TGTGCCAGCAGCCTGACAGGGGCTGGTCAGCCCCAGCATTTT	CASSLTGAGQPQHF
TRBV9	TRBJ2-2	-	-	TGTGCCAGCAGCGAGACCTCTAACACCGGGGAGCTGTTTTTT	CASSETSNTGELFF
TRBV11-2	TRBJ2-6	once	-	TGTGCCAGCAGCCCCCGGACAGTACCGGCCCGACATGGGGCCAACGTCCTGACTTTC	CASSPRTVPARHGANVLTF
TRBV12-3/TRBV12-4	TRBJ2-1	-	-	TGTGCCAGCAGGACTAGCTCCTACAATGAGCAGTTCTTC	CASRTSSYNEQFF
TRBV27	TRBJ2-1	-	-	TGTGCCAGCTGGGGAAGGGGGGAAGGGGAGCAGTTCTTC	CASWGRGEGEQFF
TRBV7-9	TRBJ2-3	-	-	TGTGCCAGCAGCACCCCGGGCGGAGACACAGATACGCAGTATTTT	CASSTPGGDTDTQYF
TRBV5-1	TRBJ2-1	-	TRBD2	TGCGCCAGCAGCTCCGGGACTAGCGGCTCCTATGAGCAGTTCTTC	CASSSGTSGSYEQFF
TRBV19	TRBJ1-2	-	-	TGTGCCAGTAGTATAGATGCACTCCTCGGGTTAGTCGGCTACACCTTC	CASSIDALLGLVGYTF
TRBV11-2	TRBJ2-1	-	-	TGTGCCAGCAGCTTAGTAGACAATGAGCAGTTCTTC	CASSLVDNEQFF
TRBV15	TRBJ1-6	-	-	TGTGCCACCAGCAGCGGCAGGGGTGGTTCACCCCTCCACTTT	CATSSGRGGSPLHF
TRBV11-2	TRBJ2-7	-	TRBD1	TGTGCCAGCAGCTTAGGGACAGGACCGTACGAGCAGTACTTC	CASSLGTGPYEQYF
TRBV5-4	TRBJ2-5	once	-	TGTGCCAGCAGCTTGAGAGGCCAAGAGACCCAGTACTTC	CASSLRGQETQYF
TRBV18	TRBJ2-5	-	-	TGTGCCAGCTCACCCATCACCGGTGAAGAGACCCAGTACTTC	CASSPITGEETQYF
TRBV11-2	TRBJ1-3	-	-	TGTGCCAGCAGCCGCACAGGCGACCTATCTGGAAACACCATATATTTT	CASSRTGDLSGNTIYF
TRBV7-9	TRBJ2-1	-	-	TGTGCCAGCAGACCGCCGGGACCAACGAAGATAGAGGGGAATGAGCAGTTCTTC	CASRPPGPTKIEGNEQFF
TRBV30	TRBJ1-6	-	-	TGTGCCTGGAGGACTGATTTTAATTCACCCCTCCACTTT	CAWRTDFNSPLHF
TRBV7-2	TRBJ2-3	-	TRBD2	TGTGCCAGCACCTTATCCGGGACTACAAAGAGAGATACGCAGTATTTT	CASTLSGTTKRDTQYF
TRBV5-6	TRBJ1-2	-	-	TGTGCCAGCTCCATAGGGGTCGGCTACACCTTC	CASSIGVGYTF
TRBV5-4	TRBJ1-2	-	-	TGTGCCAGCAGCTCTCCCAGCGGGGGACGGATAGACTACACCTTC	CASSSPSGGRIDYTF
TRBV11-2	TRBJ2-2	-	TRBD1	TGTGCCAGCAGCCAAGGGACAGTGAACACCGGGGAGCTGTTTTTT	CASSQGTVNTGELFF
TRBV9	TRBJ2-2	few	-	TGTGCCAGCAGCGCCAACACCGGGGAGCTGTTTTTT	CASSANTGELFF
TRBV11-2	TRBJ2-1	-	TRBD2	TGTGCCAGCAGCTCATTACCGGGACTAGCGCACAATGAGCAGTTCTTC	CASSSLPGLAHNEQFF
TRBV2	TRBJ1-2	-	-	TGTGCCAGCAGTCAAAACAGGGAAGGGGGCTACACCTTC	CASSQNREGGYTF
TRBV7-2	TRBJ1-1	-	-	TGTGCCAGCAGCTTTAGGACACGTGAAGCTTTCTTT	CASSFRTREAFF
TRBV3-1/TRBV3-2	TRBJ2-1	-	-	TGTGCCAGCAGCCAAGATAGGGTAGCCTTTGAGCAGTTCTTC	CASSQDRVAFEQFF
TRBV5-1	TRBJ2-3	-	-	TGCGCCAGCAGCTTGGGAGGCCGAGAGGGGCAGTATTTT	CASSLGGREGQYF
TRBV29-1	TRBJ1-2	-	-	TGCAGCGTCCCCTCTGTCCCCTATGGCTACACCTTC	CSVPSVPYGYTF
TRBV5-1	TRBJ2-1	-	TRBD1	TGCGCCAGCAGCCCGAGGGGGCAAAGCGACAATGAGCAGTTCTTC	CASSPRGQSDNEQFF
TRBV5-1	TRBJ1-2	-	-	TGCGCCAGCAAGGTTAGGGCTGAGCCCAACTATGGCTACACCTTC	CASKVRAEPNYGYTF
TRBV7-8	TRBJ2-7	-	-	TGTGCCAGCAGCCTCCGGACAGTCTACGAGCAGTACTTC	CASSLRTVYEQYF
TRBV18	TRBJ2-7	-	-	TGTGCCAGCTCGTCCGGGTCCTACGAGCAGTACTTC	CASSSGSYEQYF
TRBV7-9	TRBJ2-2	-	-	TGTGCCAGCAGCTTACCCCTAGCACTAAACAGCGGGGAGCTGTTTTTT	CASSLPLALNSGELFF
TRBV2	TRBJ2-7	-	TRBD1	TGTGCCAGCAGTGAGGACAGGGTTTACGAGCAGTACTTC	CASSEDRVYEQYF
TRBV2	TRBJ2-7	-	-	TGTGCCAGCATGGGGGGCTACGAGCAGTACTTC	CASMGGYEQYF
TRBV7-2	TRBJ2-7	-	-	TGTGCCAGCAGCAGAACAGGGGGGGACTACGAGCAGTACTTC	CASSRTGGDYEQYF
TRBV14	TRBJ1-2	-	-	TGTGCCAGCAGCGCTACAGGGTATGGCTACACCTTC	CASSATGYGYTF
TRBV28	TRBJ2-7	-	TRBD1	TGTGCCAGCAGCAATCCGGGACAGGGATACGAGCAGTACTTC	CASSNPGQGYEQYF
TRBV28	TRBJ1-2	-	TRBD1	TGTGCCAGCAGTCCTCTCCGACAGGGTGGGGGTGGCTACACCTTC	CASSPLRQGGGGYTF
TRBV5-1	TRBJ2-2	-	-	TGCGCCAGCAGCTTCGGGGTTCCCGGGGAGCTGTTTTTT	CASSFGVPGELFF
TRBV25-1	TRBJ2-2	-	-	TGTGCCAGCAGACGGGACGAGGGGTCCGGGGAGCTGTTTTTT	CASRRDEGSGELFF
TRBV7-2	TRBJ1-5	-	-	TGTGCCAGCAGCTTTGGCTCGACCGAGACGGCGCCCCAGCATTTT	CASSFGSTETAPQHF
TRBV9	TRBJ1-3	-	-	TGTGCCAGCAGCGTAGCTTTGGGGGGCCCTGGAAACACCATATATTTT	CASSVALGGPGNTIYF
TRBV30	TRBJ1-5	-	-	TGTGCCTGGAGTTACGGACCGGGGCCGGGGAATCAGCCCCAGCATTTT	CAWSYGPGPGNQPQHF